One sample yielded the 8 T cell receptor beta chains listed below, sequenced in a study of cytomegalovirus exposure and HLA in healthy donors. The PCR used 60 Vbeta and 13 Jbeta primers. The protocol was immunoSEQ multiplex PCR, while the TCRdb copy is restricted to in-frame clones and leaves out a portion. The profile shows some 90,000 clones, roughly three quarters of them singletons. Sample: PBMCs. The receptors here all came from a man aged 40-55 years in good health and CMV-seronegative.

This clone came up a few times. The chain couples TRBV29-1 to TRBJ2-7; 11 bases line up with TRBD2. Germline assignment: CDR1 SQVTM and CDR2 ANQGSEA. The junction had 0 bases not matched to a gene; V was cut back by 3 bases and J by 2 bases. The CDR3 loop spans 13 amino acids. The DNA for the CDR3 is TGCAGCGTTGAGGGACTAGCGGCCTACGAGCAGTACTTC. Translated, it gives CSVEGLAAYEQYF.

The rearrangement uses TRBV14 and TRBJ2-7, with D maybe TRBD1 (5 bases). V was shortened by 3 bases and J by 0 bases, with 15 bases between the two germline ends. The germline V gene encodes CDR1 SGHDN and CDR2 FVKESK. The CDR3 runs to 16 residues. CDR3 DNA: TGTGCCAGCAGCCACCTGAACCAGGGTAGCTCCTACGAGCAGTACTTC. Translated: CASSHLNQGSSYEQYF.

The chain is built from TRBV5-1 and TRBJ2-1; 11 nucleotides align to TRBD2. The CDR3 extends over 15 amino acids. Losses at the gene ends were 3 bases for V and 5 bases for J; bases not matched to a gene: 4. The germline V gene has CDR1 SGHRS and CDR2 YFSETQ. The CDR3 reads CASSSLAGGDNEQFF. CDR3 coding DNA: TGCGCCAGCAGCTCGCTAGCGGGGGGTGACAATGAGCAGTTCTTC.

This chain uses TRBV4-3 with TRBJ2-3; 7 positions match TRBD2. The germline V gene has CDR1 LGHNA and CDR2 YSLEER. The CDR3 is 17 amino acids. Unmatched junction bases numbered 10, after V lost 4 bases and J lost 0 bases. The CDR3 spells CASSLVTSRASTDTQYF. DNA of the CDR3: TGCGCCAGCAGCCTAGTGACTAGCAGAGCTAGCACAGATACGCAGTATTTT.

V gene TRBV6-5 combines with J gene TRBJ1-2; D remains ambiguous. The ends were cut back, 2 bases at V and 8 bases at J, with 12 bases in the middle. CDR1 and CDR2 from the germline V gene are MNHEY and SVGAGI. The CDR3 contains 13 residues. DNA for the CDR3: TGTGCCAGCAGTTACCAAAGTCGAGGAGGCTACACCTTC. It is translated as CASSYQSRGGYTF.

This rearrangement joins TRBV4-2 to TRBJ2-3; D gene uncertain. The CDR3 has 14 amino acids. Germline lookup yields CDR1 LGHNA and CDR2 YNFKEQ. V lost 0 bases and J lost 1, with 5 bases in between. Written as DNA, the CDR3 is TGTGCCAGCAGCCAAGATCTCGGCACAGATACGCAGTATTTT. Translating it yields CASSQDLGTDTQYF.

The chain combines TRBV7-9 with TRBJ1-1; 11 bases align to TRBD1. CDR3 length: 17 amino acids. Germline V gives CDR1 SEHNR, CDR2 FQNEAQ (reference sequence). V gave up 5 bases and J gave up 1 base; unmatched junction bases: 9. The CDR3: CASSPALGTGGNTEAFF. The CDR3 bases are TGTGCCAGCAGCCCAGCACTCGGGACAGGGGGGAACACTGAAGCTTTCTTT.

The genes are TRBV7-9 and TRBJ1-1, with 7 bases fitting TRBD1. V trimming: 0 bases; J trimming: 7 bases; junction bases outside the gene matches: 5. The CDR3 length is 14 residues. The germline V gene has CDR1 SEHNR and CDR2 FQNEAQ (reference sequence). CDR3 region: CASSLAGGADEAFF. As DNA, the CDR3 is TGTGCCAGCAGCTTAGCAGGGGGCGCGGATGAAGCTTTCTTT.